This T cell receptor (beta chain) was found in a study of T cells after yellow fever vaccination. TCRdb fed the 5' RACE reads into MiXCR, producing one record per CDR3 protein. The repertoire holds around 250,000 distinct CDR3 sequences, with less than 8.5% as singletons. This clonotype was found many times. Germline V gene data show CDR1 as SGHTA and CDR2 as FQGNSA. V dropped 7 bases and J dropped 8 bases, with 13 bases sitting between them. The CDR3 extends over 12 amino acids. The clonotype originates from a young man who received the YFV17D yellow fever vaccine. This chain uses TRBV7-2 with TRBJ2-3; a possible D gene is TRBD2 (5 bases). The material sequenced was CD4+ T cells sorted from PBMCs, taken 15 days after the yellow fever booster vaccination. CDR3 bases: TGTGCCAGCAACGCGAATCGGGGTACGCAGTATTTT. It codes for CASNANRGTQYF.